The clone carrying this T cell receptor beta chain was observed a few times. The source of the sample is a study of molecular identifiers for immune sequencing clone quantification. Turning to the study itself: In the replicates, RNA derived from approximately 20,000 or 100,000 naive CD8 cells was divided into five parts, and four were sequenced.

MiXCR, run by TCRdb on the PCR reads, gives a single entry per CDR3 protein. The sample yields under 600,000 distinct CDR3 sequences, roughly 26% seen once. After removal of 2 bases from V and 4 bases from J, the junction contained 13 bases not matched to a gene. The CDR3 loop spans 18 amino acids. In germline, CDR1 is MNHEY, CDR2 SVGEGT. This rearrangement joins TRBV6-2 or TRBV6-3 to TRBJ2-1, with 8 bases identical to TRBD1. The sequencing sample was made of naive CD8+ T cells from blood, with Jurkat cell RNA spiked in. Subset meaning: FACS-sorted CD8+CD4-CCR7+CD45RA+ naive T cells. This clonotype was obtained from a human donor in good health. Some libraries in this study had Jurkat cell RNA spiked in. This chain's CDR3 is CASSYDTRGPERYNEQFF. In DNA, the CDR3 is TGTGCCAGCAGTTACGATACCAGGGGGCCCGAAAGGTACAATGAGCAGTTCTTC.